What follows are 17 T cell receptor beta chains derived from one specimen sequenced in a study of chemoradiotherapy in HPV16-positive cancers. The repertoire was sequenced with immunoSEQ multiplex PCR; TCRdb's copy has only in-frame clones and lacks some. This repertoire shows some 2,800 clones, about 90% found once; its top ten account for approximately 2.9%. The starting material was tumor tissue, obtained from a patient who underwent chemoradiotherapy. These receptors were taken from a human donor with HPV-associated anogenital cancer.

This chain uses TRBV7-2 with TRBJ2-1; 14 positions match TRBD2. J was trimmed by 10 bases and V by 2 bases; bases with no gene match: 4. The CDR3 has 15 residues. The V gene's germline CDR1 is SGHTA and CDR2 FQGNSA. CDR3 sequence reads: CASSLRGLAGVEQFF. The CDR3 DNA reads as TGTGCCAGCAGCTTACGGGGACTAGCGGGAGTGGAGCAGTTCTTC.

The chain carries TRBV28 and TRBJ2-7; D unresolved. This CDR3 contains 15 residues. Looked up from germline, CDR1 is MDHEN and CDR2 is SYDVKM. V lost 2 bases and J 5 bases, leaving 16 bases between the germline ends. DNA of the CDR3: TGTGCCAGCAGTTTAAATGGGTCCCCAGTACACGAGCAGTACTTC. Translation gives CASSLNGSPVHEQYF.

The J gene is TRBJ1-3, the V gene TRBV28; no clear D gene. Germline V gene sequence: CDR1 MDHEN, CDR2 SYDVKM. Trimming cost V 4 bases and J 0 bases, with 10 bases left between them. The CDR3 covers 15 residues. The CDR3 sequence is CASSSLAVSGNTIYF. In nucleotides, the CDR3 is TGTGCCAGCAGTTCACTGGCGGTCTCTGGAAACACCATATATTTT.

The gene calls are TRBV6-5 and TRBJ1-2, with TRBD1 matching 8 bases. Germline-derived CDR1 and CDR2 are MNHEY and SVGAGI. J lost 0 bases, V lost 7 bases, and 7 bases had no gene match. The CDR3 consists of 15 residues. CDR3 in amino acids: CASTKGDRSNYGYTF. CDR3 coding DNA: TGTGCCAGCACCAAGGGGGACAGGTCTAACTATGGCTACACCTTC.

A single count supports this clone. This chain connects TRBV5-4 to TRBJ2-2; 7 bases align to TRBD1. Germline CDR1 and CDR2: SGHNT and YYREEE (reference sequence). The CDR3 covers 16 residues. V shed 4 bases and J 0 bases; nucleotides not matched to a gene: 6. CDR3 loop: CASSPIGTANTGELFF. DNA of the CDR3: TGTGCCAGCAGCCCCATCGGGACAGCGAACACCGGGGAGCTGTTTTTT.

In this sample, this clone turned up a few times. The CDR3 reads CASSIEYRSNYGYTF. CDR3 in DNA: TGTGCCAGTAGTATAGAGTACAGGTCCAACTATGGCTACACCTTC. This chain uses TRBV19 with TRBJ1-2, with a weak D call TRBD1 (5 bases). CDR1 and CDR2 (germline): LNHDA, SQIVND (reference sequence). The CDR3 has 15 amino acids. Trimming left V 0 bases short and J 2 bases short, with 10 bases between.

Only a few counts were recorded for this clone. This chain links TRBV5-1 with TRBJ2-1; 8 bases are a match to TRBD2. The CDR3 covers 15 residues. CDR1 is SGHRS and CDR2 is YFSETQ in the germline V gene. V shed 0 bases and J 8 bases; nucleotides not matched to a gene: 7. CDR3 DNA: TGCGCCAGCAGCTTGGAGGCGGGAGGTAGCGATGAGCAGTTCTTC. Its protein product is CASSLEAGGSDEQFF.

The chain has TRBV7-2 and TRBJ2-5; D may be TRBD1 or TRBD2 (5 bases each). This CDR3 region has 11 residues. Germline loops: CDR1 SGHTA, CDR2 FQGNSA. Trimming cost V 6 bases and J 4 bases, with 6 bases left between them. Here the CDR3 reads CASRGVETQYF. CDR3 DNA sequence: TGTGCCAGCAGGGGGGTAGAGACCCAGTACTTC.

The chain joins TRBV7-8 to TRBJ2-6; D not certain. The CDR3 is 14 residues long. Germline values: CDR1 SGHVS, CDR2 FQNEAQ. V lost 0 bases to trimming and J lost 1 base, with 1 base between them. CDR3 sequence: CASSLASGANVLTF. Here the CDR3 DNA reads TGTGCCAGCAGCTTAGCTTCTGGGGCCAACGTCCTGACTTTC.

This chain links TRBV6-1 with TRBJ2-7, with 10 bases identical to TRBD1. CDR1 is MNHNS, CDR2 SASEGT, per germline. V shed 10 bases and J 3 bases; nucleotides not matched to a gene: 3. CDR3 length: 12 residues. CDR3 in amino acids: CATGDRGYEQYF. The CDR3 DNA sequence: TGTGCCACTGGGGACAGGGGCTACGAGCAGTACTTC.

The chain carries TRBV5-6 and TRBJ2-3; D uncertain. This CDR3 has 17 residues. Germline CDR1 is SGHDT and CDR2 is YYEEEE. The germline V and J ends were trimmed by 2 bases and 6 bases, with 22 bases remaining between them. The CDR3 region has the DNA TGTGCCAGCAGCTTACGAACGGGTGCTGCGGTTGGGGATACGCAGTATTTT. Residues: CASSLRTGAAVGDTQYF.

J is TRBJ1-2 and V is TRBV19, with D possibly matching TRBD1 (5 bases). The CDR3 runs 14 residues. V gave up 3 bases and J gave up 0 bases, with 8 bases separating them. Germline V gene lookup returns CDR1 LNHDA and CDR2 SQIVND (reference sequence). The CDR3 DNA reads as TGTGCCAGTAGTATTCGGGGGTCTAACTATGGCTACACCTTC. Amino acids: CASSIRGSNYGYTF.

V is TRBV7-6 and J is TRBJ2-7; D is tentatively TRBD1 or TRBD2 (6 bases each). Trimming left V 5 bases short and J 4 bases short, with 12 bases between. CDR3 length: 13 residues. Germline V CDR1 and CDR2: SGHVS, FNYEAQ. DNA of the CDR3: TGTGCCAGCAGCGGGGGCGGGGCATACGAGCAGTACTTC. This translates into CASSGGGAYEQYF.

The V gene is TRBV27, the J gene TRBJ2-3; 7 nucleotides line up with TRBD1. Germline loops: CDR1 MNHEY, CDR2 SMNVEV (reference sequence). The CDR3 length is 15 residues. Trimming took 4 bases from V and 6 from J; bases not matched to a gene: 10. DNA of the CDR3: TGTGCCAGCAGTTCCACAGGGGAACTTTGGGATACGCAGTATTTT. It is translated as CASSSTGELWDTQYF.

The V and J genes are TRBV19 and TRBJ2-5; 9 bases line up with TRBD2. From germline, CDR1 is LNHDA and CDR2 SQIVND (reference sequence). CDR3 length equals 17 residues. V lost 3 bases to trimming and J lost 1 base; unmatched junction nucleotides: 9. The CDR3 nucleotides are TGTGCCAGTAGTATTACCCATAGCGGGGGACCCCAAGAGACCCAGTACTTC. Its protein product is CASSITHSGGPQETQYF.

This chain links TRBV14 with TRBJ1-3; D is unclear. V was shortened by 4 bases and J by 0 bases, with 10 bases between the two germline ends. This CDR3 has 15 residues. CDR1 and CDR2 (germline): SGHDN, FVKESK. In DNA form, the CDR3 reads TGTGCCAGCAGCCGGGAGGCGAGCTCTGGAAACACCATATATTTT. It specifies CASSREASSGNTIYF.

The V gene is TRBV7-6, the J gene TRBJ2-1; 10 bases map to TRBD1. Trimming removed 4 bases from V and 7 bases from J; junction bases left unmatched: 7. Germline values: CDR1 SGHVS, CDR2 FNYEAQ. This CDR3 contains 15 residues. CDR3 sequence: CASSSGQGPLNEQFF. CDR3 bases: TGTGCCAGCAGCTCGGGACAGGGGCCACTTAATGAGCAGTTCTTC.